This TCR beta chain was sequenced during a study of blood T cell repertoires in COVID-19. Study background: Both acute and convalescent COVID-19 samples were obtained from the United States, Italy and Spain. T cells, B-cell-depleted T cells, or PBMCs provided the cDNA or gDNA that served as material.

Original analysis: How many nucleated cells were present was estimated from reference gene primer amplification. Data came from immunoSEQ multiplex PCR; TCRdb stores just in-frame clones and leaves some out. That table is the source of V, J and clone size, and D and trimming were worked out from the DNA. The sample lists about 340,000 clones; under 95% were seen once. The CDR3 loop spans 18 amino acids. The germline V gene has CDR1 SGHTA and CDR2 FQGNSA. Unmatched junction bases numbered 8, after V lost 1 base and J lost 0 bases. The sequence came from a woman between 18 and 29 years old who had recovered from COVID-19. V gene TRBV7-2 combines with J gene TRBJ1-5; 8 positions agree with TRBD1. Material for sequencing was peripheral blood. CDR3 region: CASSLGPGQGASNQPQHF. The CDR3 DNA reads TGTGCCAGCAGCTTAGGTCCCGGGCAGGGGGCTAGCAATCAGCCCCAGCATTTT.